The clone carrying this T cell receptor (beta chain) has only one observation. Per the germline V gene, CDR1 is LGHNA and CDR2 is YSLEER. The length of the CDR3 is 13 residues. V was trimmed by 5 bases and J by 8 bases, leaving 13 bases between them. This entry is derived from a study of blood T cell repertoires in COVID-19. Study-wide background: Samples taken during acute and convalescent COVID-19 were collected in the United States, Italy and Spain. T cells, B-cell-depleted T cells, or PBMCs supplied cDNA or gDNA.

Libraries were prepared by immunoSEQ multiplex PCR; TCRdb keeps only in-frame clonotypes and omits some of them. Of 65,000 to 80,000 clones listed, roughly 87% are singletons. The TCR sequence derives from a man between 45 and 60 years old with acute or convalescent COVID-19. The sample comprised peripheral blood. The rearrangement uses TRBV4-3 and TRBJ2-1; maybe TRBD1 (6 bases). The DNA of the CDR3 is TGCGCCAGCAGCACCAAAGACAGGTATGAGCAGTTCTTC. It codes for CASSTKDRYEQFF.